This T cell receptor beta chain was identified during a study of regulatory T cells in long-lasting Graves disease. In the study overall: Persistent cases were those of Graves' disease that involved over 5 years of antithyroid drugs with positive TSH receptor antibodies.

Stated time point: persistent/refractory GD, antithyroid drugs over 5 years with positive TRAb. There was RNA extracted from PBMCs, and the TCR library was made from it. In building TCR beta libraries, iRepertoire HTBI primers were used together with Arm-PCR of CDR3 regions. TCRdb used MiXCR to reprocess the multiplex PCR reads, holding one entry per CDR3 protein. Of around 400,000 distinct CDR3 sequences in the sample, 23% were seen once. Sequencing was performed on peripheral blood mononuclear cells (PBMCs), taken when the disease was refractory, from a patient treated with antithyroid drugs. The clonotype originates from a female donor with Graves disease.

CDR3 in DNA: TGTGCCAGCAGCTTGGACAGGGAGTACCAAGAGACCCAGTACTTC. The encoded protein is CASSLDREYQETQYF. The chain joins TRBV5-4 to TRBJ2-5; D is perhaps TRBD1 (6 bases). V was clipped by 0 bases and J by 0 bases, with 9 bases between them. Germline-derived CDR1 and CDR2 are SGHNT and YYREEE (reference sequence). The CDR3 length is 15 residues.